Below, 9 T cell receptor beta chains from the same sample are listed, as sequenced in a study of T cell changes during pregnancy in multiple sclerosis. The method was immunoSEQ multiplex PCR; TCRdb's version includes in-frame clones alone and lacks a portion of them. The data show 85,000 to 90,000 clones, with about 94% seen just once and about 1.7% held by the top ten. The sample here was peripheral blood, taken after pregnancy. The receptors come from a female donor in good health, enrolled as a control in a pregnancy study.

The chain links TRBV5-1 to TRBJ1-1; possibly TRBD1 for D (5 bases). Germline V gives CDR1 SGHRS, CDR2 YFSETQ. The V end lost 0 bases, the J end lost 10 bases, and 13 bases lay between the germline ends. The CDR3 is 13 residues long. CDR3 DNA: TGCGCCAGCAGCTTGGCAGGGTCCGAAGGAGCTTTCTTT. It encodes CASSLAGSEGAFF.

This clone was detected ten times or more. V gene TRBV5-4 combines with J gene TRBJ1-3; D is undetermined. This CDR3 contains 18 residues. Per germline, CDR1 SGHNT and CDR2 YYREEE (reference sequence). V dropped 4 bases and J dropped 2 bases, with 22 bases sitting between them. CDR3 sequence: CASSPFPTGPLTGNTIYF. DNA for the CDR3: TGTGCCAGCAGCCCCTTTCCCACCGGTCCCCTCACTGGAAACACCATATATTTT.

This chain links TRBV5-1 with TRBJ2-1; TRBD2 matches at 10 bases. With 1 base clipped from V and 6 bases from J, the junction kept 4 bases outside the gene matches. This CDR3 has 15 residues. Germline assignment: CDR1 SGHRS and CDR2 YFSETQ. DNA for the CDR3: TGCGCCAGCAGCTTGTTGGTAGCGGGAGGCAATGAGCAGTTCTTC. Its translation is CASSLLVAGGNEQFF.

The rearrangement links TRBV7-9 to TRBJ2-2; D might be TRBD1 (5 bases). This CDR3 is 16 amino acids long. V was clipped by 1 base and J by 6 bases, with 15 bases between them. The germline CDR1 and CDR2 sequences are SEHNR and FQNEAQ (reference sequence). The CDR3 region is CASSLEARVFSGELFF. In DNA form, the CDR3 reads TGTGCCAGCAGCTTAGAGGCCAGGGTATTCTCCGGGGAGCTGTTTTTT.

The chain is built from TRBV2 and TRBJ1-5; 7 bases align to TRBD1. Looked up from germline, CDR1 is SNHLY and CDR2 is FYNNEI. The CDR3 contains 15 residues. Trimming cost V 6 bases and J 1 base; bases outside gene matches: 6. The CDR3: CASRRQGGSNQPQHF. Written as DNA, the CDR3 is TGTGCCAGCAGGCGACAGGGTGGAAGCAATCAGCCCCAGCATTTT. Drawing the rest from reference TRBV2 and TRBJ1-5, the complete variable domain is EPEVTQTPSHQVTQMGQEVILRCVPISNHLYFYWYRQILGQKVEFLVSFYNNEISEKSEIFDDQFSVERPDGSNFTLKIRSTKLEDSAMYFCASRRQGGSNQPQHFGDGTRLSIL.

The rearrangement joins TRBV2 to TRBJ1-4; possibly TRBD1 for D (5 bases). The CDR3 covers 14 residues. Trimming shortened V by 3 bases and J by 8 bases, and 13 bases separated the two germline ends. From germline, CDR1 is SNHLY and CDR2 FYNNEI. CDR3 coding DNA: TGTGCCAGCAGTGACCCCAGGGTGGGGGAAAAACTGTTTTTT. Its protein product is CASSDPRVGEKLFF.

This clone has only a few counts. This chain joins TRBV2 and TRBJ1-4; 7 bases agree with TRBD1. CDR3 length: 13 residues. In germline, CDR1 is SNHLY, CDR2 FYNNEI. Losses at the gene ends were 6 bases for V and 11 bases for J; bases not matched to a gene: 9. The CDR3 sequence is CASSGTFRGKLFF. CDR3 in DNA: TGTGCCAGCAGCGGGACTTTCAGGGGGAAACTGTTTTTT.

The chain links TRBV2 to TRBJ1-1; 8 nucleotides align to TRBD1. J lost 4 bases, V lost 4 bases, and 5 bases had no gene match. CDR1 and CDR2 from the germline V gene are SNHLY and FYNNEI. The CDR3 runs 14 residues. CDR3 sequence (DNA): TGTGCCAGCAGTGTACAGGGGGAGGTCACTGAAGCTTTCTTT. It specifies CASSVQGEVTEAFF.

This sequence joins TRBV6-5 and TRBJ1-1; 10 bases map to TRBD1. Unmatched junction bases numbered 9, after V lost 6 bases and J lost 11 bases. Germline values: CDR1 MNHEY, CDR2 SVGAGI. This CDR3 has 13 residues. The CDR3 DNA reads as TGTGCCAGCAGCCCGGACAGGGGGGGACGGGCTTTCTTT. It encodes CASSPDRGGRAFF.